This entry lists 20 T cell receptor beta chains sequenced from one sample in a study of blood T cell repertoires in COVID-19. Sequencing used immunoSEQ multiplex PCR; TCRdb keeps in-frame clones, though not all of them. The profile covers about 120,000 clones, with roughly nine tenths appearing a single time and 28% taken by the ten largest. The specimen sequenced was peripheral blood. All receptors come from a man between 65 and 85 years old with active or convalescent COVID-19.

This chain uses TRBV18 with TRBJ2-3; D is possibly TRBD1 (5 bases). The germline V and J ends were trimmed by 6 bases and 1 base, with 8 bases remaining between them. Germline assignment: CDR1 KGHSH and CDR2 LQKENI. The CDR3 runs to 13 residues. CDR3 protein: CASSVQGTDTQYF. The CDR3 nucleotides read TGTGCCAGCTCGGTACAGGGCACAGATACGCAGTATTTT.

A note on this clone: One junction end disagrees with the germline gene, perhaps due to a read error. The CDR3 here is CASSLGVGRPDTQYF. CDR3 sequence (DNA): TGTGCTAGCAGCTTAGGGGTAGGGAGGCCAGATACGCAGTATTTT. The chain employs TRBV7-7 and TRBJ2-3; tentative D call: TRBD2 (6 bases). Germline loops: CDR1 SSHAT, CDR2 FNYEAQ (reference sequence). This CDR3 has 15 residues. Supplemented by reference TRBV7-7 and TRBJ2-3, the full variable domain reads GAGVSQSPRYKVTKRGQDVTLRCDPISSHATLYWYQQALGQGPEFLTYFNYEAQPDKSGLPSDRFSAERPEGSISTLTIQRTEQRDSAMYRCASSLGVGRPDTQYFGPGTRLTVL.

The V and J genes are TRBV5-4 and TRBJ2-3; 9 bases are a match to TRBD2. Trimming took 4 bases from V and 4 from J; bases not matched to a gene: 10. Germline-derived CDR1 and CDR2 are SGHNT and YYREEE (reference sequence). CDR3 length: 16 residues. The CDR3: CASSPDLAGWADTQYF. For the CDR3, the DNA is TGTGCCAGCAGCCCGGACCTAGCGGGATGGGCAGATACGCAGTATTTT.

The chain employs TRBV5-1 and TRBJ2-1; 7 bases agree with TRBD1. After removal of 0 bases from V and 1 base from J, the junction contained 7 bases not matched to a gene. This CDR3 is 17 amino acids long. CDR1 is SGHRS, CDR2 YFSETQ, per germline. CDR3 bases: TGCGCCAGCAGCTTGGTAGGGGGCGGGCGTTCCTACAATGAGCAGTTCTTC. Protein product: CASSLVGGGRSYNEQFF.

The chain employs TRBV6-5 and TRBJ2-3, with a tentative D call TRBD2 (5 bases). The CDR3 is 14 amino acids. The ends were cut back, 6 bases at V and 0 bases at J, with 10 bases in the middle. Germline assignment: CDR1 MNHEY and CDR2 SVGAGI. CDR3 sequence (DNA): TGTGCCAGCAGAAAGACTATTAGCACAGATACGCAGTATTTT. It encodes CASRKTISTDTQYF.

The chain links TRBV5-1 to TRBJ1-4; 10 bases map to TRBD1. CDR3 length: 14 amino acids. The J segment lost 5 bases and the V segment lost 5 bases, leaving 3 bases of the junction unmatched. Germline CDR1 is SGHRS and CDR2 is YFSETQ. CDR3 residues: CASRSGQGNEKLFF. DNA of the CDR3: TGCGCCAGCAGGTCGGGACAGGGGAATGAAAAACTGTTTTTT.

The genes are TRBV5-4 and TRBJ1-1; D remains unclear. Looked up from germline, CDR1 is SGHNT and CDR2 is YYREEE (reference sequence). The V end was cut by 4 bases, the J end by 0 bases, with 10 bases between. The CDR3 totals 14 residues. CDR3 region: CASSPGGMNTEAFF. CDR3 in DNA: TGTGCCAGCAGCCCGGGAGGCATGAACACTGAAGCTTTCTTT.

The rearrangement links TRBV28 to TRBJ1-6; the D gene is possibly TRBD1 (5 bases). The CDR3 extends over 14 amino acids. The V end was cut by 5 bases, the J end by 8 bases, with 13 bases between. Germline V gene sequence: CDR1 MDHEN, CDR2 SYDVKM. The CDR3 coding sequence is TGTGCCAGCAGTCCACGGACGGGGGATTCACCCCTCCACTTT. Protein sequence: CASSPRTGDSPLHF.

This chain joins TRBV28 and TRBJ1-5; 7 positions match TRBD1. CDR3 length equals 14 residues. The junction had 7 bases not matched to a gene; V was cut back by 7 bases and J by 4 bases. Looked up from germline, CDR1 is MDHEN and CDR2 is SYDVKM. CDR3 nucleotides: TGTGCCAGCACCCTAGGGGACAGAAATCAGCCCCAGCATTTT. Amino acid sequence: CASTLGDRNQPQHF. The full variable domain, with the rest looked up from reference TRBV28 and TRBJ1-5, is DVKVTQSSRYLVKRTGEKVFLECVQDMDHENMFWYRQDPGLGLRLIYFSYDVKMKEKGDIPEGYSVSREKKERFSLILESASTNQTSMYLCASTLGDRNQPQHFGDGTRLSIL.

This chain links TRBV3-1 (or the pseudogene TRBV3-2) with TRBJ2-7, with TRBD1 matching over 9 bases. This CDR3 is built from 15 residues. Germline CDR1 is LGHDT and CDR2 is YNNKEL (reference sequence). The V and J ends lost 5 bases and 5 bases, in that order; junction bases with no gene match: 10. CDR3 nucleotides: TGTGCCAGCAGCTTTACAGGGGGCCTATCCCACGAGCAGTACTTC. It encodes CASSFTGGLSHEQYF.

V gene TRBV5-5 combines with J gene TRBJ2-2; D ambiguous. The CDR3 covers 15 residues. The V end lost 3 bases, the J end lost 3 bases, and 12 bases lay between the germline ends. Germline lookup yields CDR1 SGHKS and CDR2 YYEKEE (reference sequence). CDR3 sequence reads: CASSSLGVDTGELFF. The DNA for the CDR3 is TGTGCCAGCAGCTCCCTCGGAGTGGACACCGGGGAGCTGTTTTTT.

V is TRBV7-9 and J is TRBJ2-1, with 8 bases that match TRBD2. CDR1 is SEHNR and CDR2 is FQNEAQ in the germline V gene (reference sequence). V was pared by 5 bases and J by 5 bases, with 14 bases of the junction left unmatched. This CDR3 has 17 amino acids. In nucleotides, the CDR3 is TGTGCCAGCAGCCACCCCCGGGGGGGCGGGACCAACAATGAGCAGTTCTTC. This sequence encodes CASSHPRGGGTNNEQFF.

The sample holds one count of this clone. This chain uses TRBV7-8 with TRBJ1-1; D unclear. CDR3 length: 13 amino acids. The V end lost 1 base, the J end lost 2 bases, and 5 bases lay between the germline ends. Germline V lookup: CDR1 SGHVS, CDR2 FQNEAQ. The CDR3 coding sequence is TGTGCCAGCAGCTTAGGGGCAAACACTGAAGCTTTCTTT. This codes for CASSLGANTEAFF.

The rearrangement joins TRBV24-1 to TRBJ1-2, with D perhaps TRBD1 (5 bases). CDR3 length equals 13 residues. CDR1 KGHDR and CDR2 SFDVKD come from the germline V gene. The V end was cut by 7 bases, the J end by 3 bases, with 11 bases between. The CDR3 sequence is CATSQGNHYGYTF. The DNA of the CDR3 is TGTGCCACCAGCCAGGGTAATCACTATGGCTACACCTTC.

The CDR3 DNA sequence: TGTGCCAGTAGTCAGACAGGCTTCGGGAACATTCAGTACTTC. Translating gives CASSQTGFGNIQYF. The chain has TRBV19 and TRBJ2-4; D may be TRBD1 (6 bases). The V gene lost 5 bases and the J gene lost 7 bases, with 15 bases spanning the gap. CDR1 is LNHDA and CDR2 is SQIVND in the germline V gene (reference sequence). The CDR3 has 14 residues.

The table lists this clone with a count of one. The chain employs TRBV7-2 and TRBJ2-7; 11 nucleotides match TRBD2. The CDR3 extends over 15 amino acids. Germline CDR1 SGHTA, CDR2 FQGNSA. V shed 6 bases, J shed 0 bases, and the junction held 4 bases outside the gene matches. The CDR3 here is CASRKLAGDSYEQYF. CDR3 sequence (DNA): TGTGCCAGCAGGAAACTAGCGGGGGACTCCTACGAGCAGTACTTC.

This CDR3 is CASSQDRPGYYEQYF. The CDR3 nucleotides read TGTGCCAGCAGCCAAGATAGGCCGGGGTACTACGAGCAGTACTTC. The gene calls are TRBV14 and TRBJ2-7, with D possibly TRBD2 on 5 matching bases. The V gene's germline CDR1 is SGHDN and CDR2 FVKESK. This CDR3 spans 15 amino acids. V lost 0 bases to trimming and J lost 3 bases, with 12 bases between them.

This chain joins TRBV28 and TRBJ1-5; the D gene is possibly TRBD1 (5 bases). There are 13 residues in the CDR3. Germline V gene data show CDR1 as MDHEN and CDR2 as SYDVKM. Trimming shortened V by 3 bases and J by 3 bases, and 6 bases separated the two germline ends. The CDR3 DNA sequence: TGTGCCAGCAGTTTGGACAACAATCAGCCCCAGCATTTT. This gives the protein CASSLDNNQPQHF.

The chain recombines TRBV11-2 with TRBJ2-7, with a tentative D call TRBD2 (5 bases). CDR1 and CDR2 from the germline V gene are SGHAT and FQNNGV. The CDR3 runs to 14 residues. Trimming took off 5 bases at V and 6 bases at J, with 17 bases between the two ends. CDR3 sequence (DNA): TGTGCCAGCAGCCCATCCGGGGAACGGGGCGAGCAGTACTTC. Translating it yields CASSPSGERGEQYF.

The gene calls are TRBV7-3 and TRBJ2-1; 8 bases are shared with TRBD1. V lost 3 bases to trimming and J lost 10 bases; unmatched junction nucleotides: 5. The CDR3 consists of 13 residues. Germline CDR1 SGHTA, CDR2 FQGTGA. The CDR3 DNA reads as TGTGCCAGCAGCTTCAACAGGGGGAGGGAGCAGTTCTTC. Translated, it gives CASSFNRGREQFF. Based on the CDR3 plus reference TRBV7-3 and TRBJ2-1, the full variable domain is GAGVSQTPSNKVTEKGKYVELRCDPISGHTALYWYRQSLGQGPEFLIYFQGTGAADDSGLPNDRFFAVRPEGSVSTLKIQRTERGDSAVYLCASSFNRGREQFFGPGTRLTVL.